The TCR beta chain under discussion was sequenced for a study of identical twins. CDR3 length equals 17 residues. V lost 0 bases and J lost 3, with 18 bases in between. Germline values: CDR1 LGHNA, CDR2 YSLEER. TCRdb re-analysed the 5' RACE reads in MiXCR, keeping a single row per CDR3 protein. This table holds about 660,000 distinct CDR3 sequences, around 8.6% found once. The sample also formed part of further work on yellow fever vaccine responses in identical twins.

This receptor was obtained from a young woman in good health. The V call is TRBV4-3, the J call TRBJ2-7, with D perhaps given as TRBD1 or TRBD2 (5 bases each). The specimen was PBMCs. The CDR3 sequence: CASSQDAIPGTVYEQYF. DNA for the CDR3: TGCGCCAGCAGCCAAGATGCGATACCCGGGACGGTCTACGAGCAGTACTTC.